This T cell receptor (beta chain) was documented in a study of cytomegalovirus exposure and HLA in healthy donors. Findings of the study overall: As was reported, the HLA-A and HLA-B alleles of most subjects were accurately predicted from TCR beta sequences.

On this clone itself: What it binds is not known. Other DNA sequences in this sample translate to the same CDR3.

CDR3 length: 16 residues. Germline CDR1 GTSNPN, CDR2 SVGIG (reference sequence). V lost 1 base to trimming and J lost 13 bases, with 23 bases between them. The primer mix had 60 Vbeta and 13 Jbeta primers. Here immunoSEQ multiplex PCR was the method, and the copy in TCRdb shows in-frame clones only, minus some. The sample includes about 86,000 clones, 60% to 80% of them seen just once. Sequencing input: PBMCs. The receptor's source is a female donor in good health and CMV-seronegative. The rearrangement joins TRBV30 to TRBJ1-6, with a possible D match to TRBD1 (5 bases). The CDR3 sequence is CAWSGGSLHSISPLHF. CDR3 bases: TGTGCCTGGAGTGGGGGCAGTCTACACTCTATTTCCCCCCTCCACTTT.